Below, 9 T cell receptor beta chains from the same sample are listed, as sequenced in a study of technical replicates of blood from a few donors. Using immunoSEQ multiplex PCR, the repertoire was profiled, and TCRdb retains in-frame clones only, with some absent. Altogether tens of thousands of clones are present, roughly 91% being singletons, with the ten largest covering about 0.39%. What was sequenced was T cells isolated from PBMCs. All receptors come from a human donor in good health.

Points on this clone: Mismatch with germline at one junction end may stem from a read error. This chain links TRBV13 with TRBJ2-7; 10 bases match TRBD1. The germline V gene has CDR1 PRHDT and CDR2 FYEKMQ (reference sequence). The CDR3 runs 14 residues. CDR3 DNA sequence: TGTGCCAGCAGCCTAGGGGACAGGGGTGGCGAGCAGTACTTC. This gives the protein CASSLGDRGGEQYF.

V gene TRBV7-3 combines with J gene TRBJ2-3, with D unresolved. Trimming took 5 bases from V and 1 from J, leaving 10 bases between them. Germline V gene data show CDR1 as SGHTA and CDR2 as FQGTGA. This CDR3 spans 14 amino acids. DNA of the CDR3: TGTGCCAGCAGCAGAGCGACTCGCACAGATACGCAGTATTTT. As protein: CASSRATRTDTQYF.

V and J are TRBV25-1 and TRBJ2-2; 8 nucleotides agree with TRBD1. The V gene's germline CDR1 is MGHDK and CDR2 SYGVNS. Trimming at V came to 2 bases and at J to 3 bases, leaving 8 bases not matched to a gene. The CDR3 covers 17 residues. CDR3 DNA sequence: TGTGCCAGCAGTGAACCGGACAGGGAACTAGACACCGGGGAGCTGTTTTTT. Translating gives CASSEPDRELDTGELFF.

The chain uses TRBV7-9 and TRBJ2-7; 9 positions match TRBD2. Germline CDR1 and CDR2: SEHNR and FQNEAQ (reference sequence). Unmatched junction bases numbered 5, after V lost 3 bases and J lost 5 bases. This CDR3 is built from 14 residues. The CDR3 is CASSFRREGHEQYF. DNA of the CDR3: TGTGCCAGCAGCTTCCGGCGGGAGGGCCACGAGCAGTACTTC.

The chain combines TRBV27 with TRBJ2-1; 8 bases map to TRBD1. The CDR3 consists of 11 residues. Looked up from germline, CDR1 is MNHEY and CDR2 is SMNVEV (reference sequence). V lost 8 bases, J lost 12 bases, and 6 bases stayed unmatched. The CDR3: CASLGQGGQFF. In DNA, the CDR3 is TGTGCCAGCCTCGGACAGGGAGGGCAGTTCTTC.

The chain uses TRBV19 and TRBJ1-1; D gene ambiguous. Germline loops: CDR1 LNHDA, CDR2 SQIVND (reference sequence). The germline V and J ends were trimmed by 6 bases and 6 bases, with 17 bases remaining between them. There are 14 residues in the CDR3. The CDR3 spells CASRRSTQTAEAFF. CDR3 coding DNA: TGTGCCAGTAGGAGGTCAACCCAAACTGCTGAAGCTTTCTTT.

The genes are TRBV28 and TRBJ2-7; D perhaps matches TRBD1 (5 bases). In germline, CDR1 is MDHEN, CDR2 SYDVKM. Trimming took off 3 bases at V and 3 bases at J, with 24 bases between the two ends. The CDR3 has 18 residues. The CDR3 sequence: CASSFQWGLGSLRYEQYF. DNA of the CDR3: TGTGCCAGCAGTTTTCAATGGGGCCTGGGTTCGCTACGCTACGAGCAGTACTTC.

The chain couples TRBV6-4 to TRBJ1-1; D remains ambiguous. CDR1 MRHNA and CDR2 SNTAGT come from the germline V gene. The CDR3 totals 13 residues. V gave up 0 bases and J gave up 4 bases, with 6 bases separating them. For the CDR3, the DNA is TGTGCCAGCAGTGACTCAGGAGGCACTGAAGCTTTCTTT. Residues: CASSDSGGTEAFF.

This chain connects TRBV27 to TRBJ2-7; TRBD2 matches at 10 bases. This CDR3 has 15 residues. Germline V gene sequence: CDR1 MNHEY, CDR2 SMNVEV (reference sequence). The ends lost 1 base at V and 1 base at J; junction bases unmatched: 1. The chain's CDR3 is CASSLWGLASYEQYF. CDR3 sequence (DNA): TGTGCCAGCAGTTTATGGGGACTAGCGTCCTACGAGCAGTACTTC.